The next 25 T cell receptor beta chains were all read from a single sample in a study of blood T cell repertoires in COVID-19. This table comes from immunoSEQ multiplex PCR, and its TCRdb copy is limited to in-frame clones, with some not included. Of approximately 440,000 clones in the sample, around 89% were seen once. The sample taken for sequencing was peripheral blood. These receptors were taken from a woman aged 50 to 65 with COVID-19, enrolled during active disease.

This rearrangement joins TRBV4-1 to TRBJ2-5; 9 nucleotides match TRBD1. Trimming at V came to 2 bases and at J to 5 bases, leaving 9 bases not matched to a gene. Germline CDR1 is MGHRA and CDR2 is YSYEKL. CDR3 length: 16 residues. The CDR3 sequence is CASSQPGQGETETQYF. The CDR3 DNA sequence: TGCGCCAGCAGCCAACCGGGACAGGGAGAGACGGAGACCCAGTACTTC.

The gene calls are TRBV2 and TRBJ2-5; D may be TRBD2 (6 bases). This CDR3 comprises 13 residues. Deletions cut 3 bases from V and 1 base from J, with 6 bases between. From germline, CDR1 is SNHLY and CDR2 FYNNEI. The DNA of the CDR3 is TGTGCCAGCAGTGAGGAGGGCCAAGAGACCCAGTACTTC. Protein product: CASSEEGQETQYF. The variable domain in full, with the rest retrieved from reference TRBV2 and TRBJ2-5, is EPEVTQTPSHQVTQMGQEVILRCVPISNHLYFYWYRQILGQKVEFLVSFYNNEISEKSEIFDDQFSVERPDGSNFTLKIRSTKLEDSAMYFCASSEEGQETQYFGPGTRLLVL.

The J gene is TRBJ2-3, the V gene TRBV2; 10 nucleotides line up with TRBD2. CDR1 is SNHLY, CDR2 FYNNEI, per germline. The V segment lost 4 bases and the J segment 3 bases; nucleotides outside the gene matches: 4. The CDR3 loop spans 15 amino acids. The CDR3 spells CASSVLAGFTDTQYF. The CDR3 DNA reads as TGTGCCAGCAGTGTACTAGCGGGGTTTACAGATACGCAGTATTTT. Complete variable domain (other parts from reference TRBV2 and TRBJ2-3): EPEVTQTPSHQVTQMGQEVILRCVPISNHLYFYWYRQILGQKVEFLVSFYNNEISEKSEIFDDQFSVERPDGSNFTLKIRSTKLEDSAMYFCASSVLAGFTDTQYFGPGTRLTVL.

V usage is TRBV6-5 and J usage is TRBJ1-6; D not certain. The CDR3 is 15 residues long. The V end lost 0 bases, the J end lost 9 bases, and 12 bases lay between the germline ends. The V gene's germline CDR1 is MNHEY and CDR2 SVGAGI. Written as DNA, the CDR3 is TGTGCCAGCAGTTACTCGACACCGGGAGGTTCACCCCTCCACTTT. This codes for CASSYSTPGGSPLHF.

This rearrangement joins TRBV11-2 to TRBJ2-1; the match to TRBD2 covers 13 bases. V lost 5 bases and J lost 4; bases outside the gene matches: 8. The CDR3 covers 17 residues. Germline V gene sequence: CDR1 SGHAT, CDR2 FQNNGV. CDR3 protein: CASSRTTTSGGYNEQFF. In DNA, the CDR3 is TGTGCCAGCAGCCGGACCACGACTAGCGGGGGGTACAATGAGCAGTTCTTC.

This clone was detected only once. The gene calls are TRBV27 and TRBJ2-1, with 10 bases identical to TRBD2. CDR3 size: 16 residues. The J segment lost 6 bases and the V segment lost 4 bases, leaving 9 bases of the junction unmatched. Germline CDR1 is MNHEY and CDR2 is SMNVEV (reference sequence). For the CDR3, the DNA is TGTGCCAGCAGTTGGATAGCGGGGGGACCTATCAATGAGCAGTTCTTC. This sequence encodes CASSWIAGGPINEQFF.

The rearrangement links TRBV2 to TRBJ1-1; 10 positions match TRBD1. This CDR3 spans 14 amino acids. The germline V gene has CDR1 SNHLY and CDR2 FYNNEI. J was trimmed by 5 bases and V by 6 bases; bases with no gene match: 6. Here the CDR3 reads CASSPRQGATEAFF. CDR3 DNA: TGTGCCAGCAGCCCGAGACAGGGGGCGACTGAAGCTTTCTTT.

This chain connects TRBV18 to TRBJ2-6; 10 positions agree with TRBD1. CDR3 length: 14 amino acids. Losses at the gene ends were 3 bases for V and 8 bases for J; bases not matched to a gene: 1. Germline-derived CDR1 and CDR2 are KGHSH and LQKENI. CDR3 sequence: CASSPGQGSNVLTF. The DNA for the CDR3 is TGTGCCAGCTCACCGGGACAGGGGTCCAACGTCCTGACTTTC.

The chain links TRBV7-7 to TRBJ2-6, with a tentative D call TRBD1 (6 bases). V gave up 5 bases and J gave up 4 bases, with 18 bases separating them. Germline V CDR1 and CDR2: SSHAT, FNYEAQ (reference sequence). The CDR3 totals 17 residues. The DNA for the CDR3 is TGTGCCAGCAGCCCTTCACTCCCAGGGGCCGGGGCCAACGTCCTGACTTTC. It specifies CASSPSLPGAGANVLTF.

The CDR3 nucleotides are TGTGCCAGCAGCTCAGGCCCACAAGAGCAGTTCTTC. This encodes CASSSGPQEQFF. The chain has TRBV7-9 and TRBJ2-1; D uncertain. The CDR3 covers 12 residues. Germline CDR1 is SEHNR and CDR2 is FQNEAQ (reference sequence). The V end lost 4 bases, the J end lost 10 bases, and 11 bases lay between the germline ends.

The count of this clone is one. Other DNA sequences of this sample code for an identical CDR3. The rearrangement joins TRBV12-3 or TRBV12-4 to TRBJ1-1; a weak D match, TRBD1 (6 bases). This CDR3 is built from 13 residues. Trimming stripped 6 bases from V and 4 bases from J, with 12 bases between. Here the CDR3 DNA reads TGTGCCAGCAGCCTCCGAGGGGGCACTGAAGCTTTCTTT. This translates into CASSLRGGTEAFF.

This clone has more than one count but fewer than ten. The J gene is TRBJ1-3, the V gene TRBV9, with 9 bases aligning to TRBD1. Germline values: CDR1 SGDLS, CDR2 YYNGEE. The CDR3 is 16 residues long. V was pared by 2 bases and J by 3 bases, with 6 bases of the junction left unmatched. This CDR3 is CASSVGTGGYGNTIYF. For the CDR3, the DNA is TGTGCCAGCAGCGTGGGAACAGGGGGCTATGGAAACACCATATATTTT.

The chain recombines TRBV19 with TRBJ1-1; 9 bases match TRBD1. CDR1 LNHDA and CDR2 SQIVND come from the germline V gene (reference sequence). With 5 bases clipped from V and 1 base from J, the junction kept 8 bases outside the gene matches. This CDR3 contains 16 residues. The CDR3 loop reads CASSPRDRVPNTEAFF. In DNA, the CDR3 is TGTGCCAGTAGTCCCCGGGACAGGGTACCGAACACTGAAGCTTTCTTT.

The chain carries TRBV18 and TRBJ1-1; D unclear. Germline CDR1 KGHSH, CDR2 LQKENI. V was pared by 6 bases and J by 6 bases, with 14 bases between. CDR3 length: 13 residues. The CDR3: CASSAAGFAEAFF. The CDR3 DNA follows: TGTGCCAGCTCGGCGGCTGGGTTCGCTGAAGCTTTCTTT.

The chain couples TRBV20-1 to TRBJ1-1; possible D gene TRBD1, 5 bases. Trimming cost V 1 base and J 9 bases, with 9 bases left between them. The CDR3 runs to 11 residues. Germline values: CDR1 DFQATT, CDR2 SNEGSKA (reference sequence). CDR3 amino acids: CSARGGMKAFF. The DNA for the CDR3 is TGCAGTGCTAGAGGGGGCATGAAAGCTTTCTTT.

This clone was observed a few times. The chain carries TRBV4-2 and TRBJ2-5; TRBD2 matches at 9 bases. The trim removed 4 bases at V and 2 bases at J, leaving 5 bases unmatched. The germline CDR1 and CDR2 sequences are LGHNA and YNFKEQ. The CDR3 is 15 residues long. The CDR3 coding sequence is TGTGCCAGCAGCCCCAGCGGGGGGAATCAAGAGACCCAGTACTTC. It encodes CASSPSGGNQETQYF.

The chain uses TRBV20-1 and TRBJ2-5; D ambiguous. The CDR3 is made up of 13 amino acids. The germline V gene has CDR1 DFQATT and CDR2 SNEGSKA (reference sequence). Trimming removed 3 bases from V and 0 bases from J, with 8 bases in between. The chain's CDR3 is CSASPPYQETQYF. The DNA of the CDR3 is TGCAGTGCTAGTCCCCCATACCAAGAGACCCAGTACTTC.

The chain recombines TRBV24-1 with TRBJ2-5; 7 nucleotides line up with TRBD2. The germline gives CDR1 KGHDR, CDR2 SFDVKD. The CDR3 runs 14 residues. J gave up 2 bases and V 9 bases, and 8 bases lay outside the gene matches. The CDR3 loop reads CATGPTGGQETQYF. Here the CDR3 DNA reads TGTGCCACCGGCCCTACGGGGGGACAAGAGACCCAGTACTTC.

The chain uses TRBV5-5 and TRBJ1-4; possible D gene TRBD1, 6 bases. The germline V and J ends were trimmed by 2 bases and 6 bases, with 11 bases remaining between them. CDR1 is SGHKS and CDR2 is YYEKEE in the germline V gene (reference sequence). CDR3 length: 14 residues. In nucleotides, the CDR3 is TGTGCCAGCAGCTTTGGCGGGGGCGATGAAAAACTGTTTTTT. Its protein is CASSFGGGDEKLFF.

The chain combines TRBV5-1 with TRBJ1-5; D call uncertain. The V and J ends lost 4 bases and 5 bases respectively, with 10 bases between them. CDR1 and CDR2 (germline): SGHRS, YFSETQ. There are 13 residues in the CDR3. CDR3 sequence (DNA): TGCGCCAGCAGCCTAGCCGCCGATCAGCCCCAGCATTTT. Translating gives CASSLAADQPQHF.

This sequence joins TRBV27 and TRBJ2-2; 12 bases match TRBD1. This CDR3 region has 15 residues. CDR1 is MNHEY and CDR2 is SMNVEV in the germline V gene (reference sequence). V lost 4 bases to trimming and J lost 5 bases; unmatched junction nucleotides: 2. The CDR3: CASSWDRGPTGELFF. CDR3 DNA sequence: TGTGCCAGCAGTTGGGACAGGGGGCCGACCGGGGAGCTGTTTTTT.

The gene calls are TRBV24-1 and TRBJ2-5; 9 bases align to TRBD1. CDR3 length equals 14 residues. J lost 3 bases, V lost 7 bases, and 5 bases had no gene match. Germline CDR1 is KGHDR and CDR2 is SFDVKD. CDR3 in amino acids: CATRRGQGEETQYF. In DNA, the CDR3 is TGTGCCACCAGGCGGGGACAGGGCGAAGAGACCCAGTACTTC.

V and J are TRBV28 and TRBJ1-1; the match to TRBD1 covers 7 bases. V lost 5 bases and J lost 10; bases outside the gene matches: 7. The CDR3 consists of 12 residues. Germline V gene lookup returns CDR1 MDHEN and CDR2 SYDVKM. DNA for the CDR3: TGTGCCAGCAGTGTCCGACAGGGTGCAGCTTTCTTT. Amino acid sequence: CASSVRQGAAFF.

The gene calls are TRBV7-3 and TRBJ1-1, with D possibly being TRBD1 (6 bases). V was clipped by 2 bases and J by 3 bases, with 16 bases between them. Per the germline V gene, CDR1 is SGHTA and CDR2 is FQGTGA. This CDR3 is 16 amino acids long. CDR3 sequence: CASSLLPGAGDTEAFF. CDR3 DNA: TGTGCCAGCAGCTTACTCCCCGGGGCAGGGGACACTGAAGCTTTCTTT.

This clone has only one observation. V gene TRBV30 combines with J gene TRBJ1-1; weak D call: TRBD1 (6 bases). V was trimmed by 5 bases and J by 4 bases, leaving 14 bases between them. The CDR3 is 13 amino acids. The V gene's germline CDR1 is GTSNPN and CDR2 SVGIG (reference sequence). The CDR3 region is CAWVGQPRTEAFF. The CDR3, as DNA: TGTGCCTGGGTCGGACAGCCCCGCACTGAAGCTTTCTTT. Filled out from reference TRBV30 and TRBJ1-1, the complete variable domain reads SQTIHQWPATLVQPVGSPLSLECTVEGTSNPNLYWYRQAAGRGLQLLFYSVGIGQISSEVPQNLSASRPQDRQFILSSKKLLLSDSGFYLCAWVGQPRTEAFFGQGTRLTVV.